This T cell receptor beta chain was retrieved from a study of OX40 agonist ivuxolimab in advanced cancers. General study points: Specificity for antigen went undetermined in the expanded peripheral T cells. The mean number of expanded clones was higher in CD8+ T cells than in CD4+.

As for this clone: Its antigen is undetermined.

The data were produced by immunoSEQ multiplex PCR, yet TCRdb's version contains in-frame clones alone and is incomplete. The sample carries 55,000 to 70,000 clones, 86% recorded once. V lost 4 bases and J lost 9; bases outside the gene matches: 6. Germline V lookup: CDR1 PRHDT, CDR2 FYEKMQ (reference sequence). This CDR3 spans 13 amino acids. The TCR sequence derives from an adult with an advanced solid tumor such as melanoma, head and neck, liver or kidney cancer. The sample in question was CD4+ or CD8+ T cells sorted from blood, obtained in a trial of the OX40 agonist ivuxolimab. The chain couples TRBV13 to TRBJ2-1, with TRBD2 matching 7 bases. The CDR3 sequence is CASSYTSVGEQFF. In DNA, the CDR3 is TGTGCCAGCAGCTATACTAGCGTTGGTGAGCAGTTCTTC.